A single sample gave rise to the 30 T cell receptor beta chains below, sequenced in a study of blood T cell repertoires in COVID-19. The protocol was immunoSEQ multiplex PCR, while the TCRdb copy is restricted to in-frame clones and leaves out a portion. The data hold approximately 90,000 clones, with about 87% observed a single time. Sequences were obtained from peripheral blood. These receptors were obtained from a man in his sixties with acute or convalescent COVID-19.

CDR3 loop: CASSGTGRSYEQYF. The CDR3 nucleotides read TGTGCCAGCAGCGGGACAGGGCGAAGCTACGAGCAGTACTTC. This chain uses TRBV27 with TRBJ2-7, with 9 positions matching TRBD1. The CDR3 sequence is 14 residues long. The junction had 6 bases not matched to a gene; V was cut back by 6 bases and J by 3 bases. The germline V gene encodes CDR1 MNHEY and CDR2 SMNVEV (reference sequence).

The chain recombines TRBV27 with TRBJ1-2, with D unresolved. The V end lost 5 bases, the J end lost 4 bases, and 8 bases lay between the germline ends. Per germline, CDR1 MNHEY and CDR2 SMNVEV (reference sequence). This CDR3 region has 12 residues. The CDR3 DNA reads as TGTGCCAGCAGTCGTATCGGCTATGGCTACACCTTC. It specifies CASSRIGYGYTF.

This rearrangement joins TRBV12-3 or TRBV12-4 to TRBJ1-1; D unclear. Trimming removed 6 bases at V and 5 bases at J, with 7 bases between. CDR3 length equals 11 residues. The CDR3 DNA follows: TGTGCCAGCAGCTCTAATACTGAAGCTTTCTTT. It encodes CASSSNTEAFF.

V usage is TRBV21-1 and J usage is TRBJ1-2; the table's TRBD1 call for D was not verified on the DNA. TRBV21-1 is deemed a pseudogene. The length of the CDR3 is 16 residues. For the CDR3, the DNA is TGTGCCAGCAGCAAAGAGAGAGGCAGGGAAAACTATGGCTACACCTTC. Residues: CASSKERGRENYGYTF.

The chain has TRBV7-3 and TRBJ2-1, with 10 bases identical to TRBD2. The CDR3 runs 16 residues. J was trimmed by 0 bases and V by 5 bases; bases with no gene match: 4. Germline CDR1 reads SGHTA; CDR2 reads FQGTGA. The CDR3: CASSKASGSSYNEQFF. The CDR3 bases are TGTGCCAGCAGCAAGGCTAGCGGGAGCTCCTACAATGAGCAGTTCTTC.

The chain is built from TRBV7-2 and TRBJ2-7; the match to TRBD2 covers 14 bases. Looked up from germline, CDR1 is SGHTA and CDR2 is FQGNSA. The length of the CDR3 is 14 residues. J lost 10 bases, V lost 5 bases, and 7 bases had no gene match. CDR3 sequence: CASSHRLAGGHQYF. CDR3 DNA sequence: TGTGCCAGCAGCCACAGACTAGCGGGGGGGCATCAGTACTTC.

The chain links TRBV2 to TRBJ2-2; 9 bases fit TRBD1. The CDR3 totals 16 residues. With V trimmed by 6 bases and J by 2 bases, 7 bases remained unmatched. The germline V gene has CDR1 SNHLY and CDR2 FYNNEI. Here the CDR3 DNA reads TGTGCCAGCAGCCTGGCGGGACAGGGTAACACCGGGGAGCTGTTTTTT. This sequence encodes CASSLAGQGNTGELFF.

The chain uses TRBV6-5 and TRBJ2-3, with D possibly matching TRBD1 (7 bases). CDR1 is MNHEY and CDR2 is SVGAGI in the germline V gene. The CDR3 extends over 15 amino acids. V was cut by 4 bases and J by 3 bases, with 14 bases left in between. CDR3 sequence: CASSLGRGRTDTQYF. CDR3 DNA sequence: TGTGCCAGCAGTTTGGGCAGGGGGAGGACAGATACGCAGTATTTT.

The chain links TRBV19 to TRBJ1-2; maybe TRBD1 (6 bases). CDR1 and CDR2 from the germline V gene are LNHDA and SQIVND (reference sequence). This CDR3 contains 16 residues. V lost 3 bases and J 4 bases, leaving 18 bases between the germline ends. Written as DNA, the CDR3 is TGTGCCAGTAGTATGGGGTGGACAGTCAACGTCTATGGCTACACCTTC. It yields the protein CASSMGWTVNVYGYTF.

The genes are TRBV28 and TRBJ1-2; possible D gene TRBD1, 5 bases. This CDR3 is built from 12 residues. Trimming pared 4 bases from V and 6 bases from J, leaving 9 bases between. The V gene's germline CDR1 is MDHEN and CDR2 SYDVKM. CDR3 in amino acids: CASSSDRNGYTF. The CDR3 nucleotides read TGTGCCAGCAGTTCCGACAGAAATGGCTACACCTTC.

This chain joins TRBV18 and TRBJ1-2; 7 bases match TRBD1. With 5 bases clipped from V and 4 bases from J, the junction kept 7 bases outside the gene matches. CDR1 is KGHSH, CDR2 LQKENI, per germline. This CDR3 is built from 14 residues. The CDR3 DNA sequence: TGTGCCAGCTCAGCCGGGACAGCTAGCTATGGCTACACCTTC. Its protein product is CASSAGTASYGYTF.

The chain has TRBV18 and TRBJ1-4; D might be TRBD1 (5 bases). CDR1 is KGHSH, CDR2 LQKENI, per germline. The CDR3 is made up of 15 amino acids. With 3 bases removed from V and 3 bases from J, the gap between germline ends came to 11 bases. The CDR3 protein is CASSPTQASNEKLFF. The DNA for the CDR3 is TGTGCCAGCTCACCGACACAGGCATCTAATGAAAAACTGTTTTTT.

The chain carries TRBV19 and TRBJ1-5, with D perhaps matching TRBD1 (5 bases). Looked up from germline, CDR1 is LNHDA and CDR2 is SQIVND (reference sequence). CDR3 length equals 14 residues. V shed 4 bases and J shed 3 bases, with 10 bases lying between them. The CDR3 sequence is CASSKRQFNQPQHF. The CDR3, as DNA: TGTGCCAGTAGTAAGCGACAGTTCAATCAGCCCCAGCATTTT.

This clone was observed once. V is TRBV5-1 and J is TRBJ2-7; D is possibly TRBD2 (6 bases). V lost 2 bases to trimming and J lost 2 bases, with 20 bases between them. This CDR3 is 17 amino acids long. Germline loops: CDR1 SGHRS, CDR2 YFSETQ. The CDR3 region is CASSLKNRDSRTYEQYF. Written as DNA, the CDR3 is TGCGCCAGCAGCTTAAAAAACCGGGACTCCAGAACCTACGAGCAGTACTTC.

The V gene is TRBV7-8, the J gene TRBJ2-7; TRBD2 matches 8 bases. Trimming cost V 5 bases and J 4 bases; bases outside gene matches: 1. CDR3 length: 12 amino acids. Germline assignment: CDR1 SGHVS and CDR2 FQNEAQ. In DNA, the CDR3 is TGTGCCAGCAGCCGGGGGGGTTACGAGCAGTACTTC. This gives the protein CASSRGGYEQYF.

V gene TRBV28 combines with J gene TRBJ1-3, with 7 positions matching TRBD1. The CDR3 extends over 15 amino acids. Germline values: CDR1 MDHEN, CDR2 SYDVKM. Trimming cost V 5 bases and J 3 bases; bases outside gene matches: 7. The CDR3 DNA is TGTGCCAGCAGTCCCGACAGGGTCTTTGGAAACACCATATATTTT. This translates into CASSPDRVFGNTIYF.

V usage is TRBV19 and J usage is TRBJ1-1, with D perhaps matching TRBD1 (6 bases). CDR1 is LNHDA and CDR2 is SQIVND in the germline V gene (reference sequence). CDR3 length: 15 amino acids. The germline V and J ends were trimmed by 4 bases and 4 bases, with 16 bases remaining between them. Written as DNA, the CDR3 is TGTGCCAGTAGTACTCCGACAGGTTCACCCACTGAAGCTTTCTTT. This sequence encodes CASSTPTGSPTEAFF. The whole variable domain, filled in from reference TRBV19 and TRBJ1-1, reads DGGITQSPKYLFRKEGQNVTLSCEQNLNHDAMYWYRQDPGQGLRLIYYSQIVNDFQKGDIAEGYSVSREKKESFPLTVTSAQKNPTAFYLCASSTPTGSPTEAFFGQGTRLTVV.

This chain uses TRBV7-9 with TRBJ2-1; the D gene is possibly TRBD1 (6 bases). Deletions cut 5 bases from V and 12 bases from J, with 20 bases between. CDR1 is SEHNR and CDR2 is FQNEAQ in the germline V gene (reference sequence). The CDR3 covers 14 residues. CDR3 coding DNA: TGTGCCAGCAGCCTCCGGGACAAACCCCATCGGCAGTTCTTC. As protein: CASSLRDKPHRQFF.

This clone was observed a single time. The chain couples TRBV3-1 (or the pseudogene TRBV3-2) to TRBJ1-4; D perhaps matches TRBD1 (5 bases). CDR3 length: 14 amino acids. Per germline, CDR1 LGHDT and CDR2 YNNKEL (reference sequence). Deletions cut 1 base from V and 8 bases from J, with 11 bases between. The CDR3 here is CASSQARVREKLFF. Written as DNA, the CDR3 is TGTGCCAGCAGCCAAGCCAGGGTAAGAGAAAAACTGTTTTTT.

This clone was seen once. The genes are TRBV2 and TRBJ1-6; TRBD1 aligns across 9 bases. V was clipped by 6 bases and J by 9 bases; unmatched bases: 9. The germline CDR1 and CDR2 sequences are SNHLY and FYNNEI. The CDR3 has 15 residues. The CDR3 sequence is CASSRDRAPASPLHF. The CDR3 DNA sequence: TGTGCCAGCAGCCGGGACAGGGCACCCGCTTCACCCCTCCACTTT.

V is TRBV10-3 and J is TRBJ2-1; 11 bases line up with TRBD1. Germline V gene sequence: CDR1 ENHRY, CDR2 SYGVKD. CDR3 size: 15 residues. V shed 2 bases, J shed 8 bases, and the junction held 5 bases outside the gene matches. The CDR3 bases are TGTGCCATCAGTGAGGAGGACAGGGGGCTCTATGAGCAGTTCTTC. Encoded protein: CAISEEDRGLYEQFF.

V is TRBV11-3 and J is TRBJ2-6; 9 nucleotides match TRBD1. The germline V gene encodes CDR1 SGHNT and CDR2 YENEEA. There are 17 residues in the CDR3. V dropped 5 bases and J dropped 2; count of bases not matched to a gene: 7. CDR3 loop: CASSPGTGNTGANVLTF. In nucleotides, the CDR3 is TGTGCCAGCAGCCCCGGGACAGGGAATACTGGGGCCAACGTCCTGACTTTC.

This chain links TRBV30 with TRBJ1-1; maybe TRBD1 (5 bases). This CDR3 is built from 13 residues. Per germline, CDR1 GTSNPN and CDR2 SVGIG (reference sequence). Between the trimmed V and J ends, which lost 0 bases and 6 bases, there was a span of 11 bases. The CDR3: CAWSVQGGAEAFF. The CDR3 nucleotides read TGTGCCTGGAGTGTCCAGGGTGGTGCTGAAGCTTTCTTT.

The chain's CDR3 is CAWRSRDRVTEAFF. CDR3 coding DNA: TGTGCCTGGAGGTCACGGGACAGGGTCACTGAAGCTTTCTTT. The chain links TRBV30 to TRBJ1-1; 9 bases line up with TRBD1. The CDR3 covers 14 residues. Germline V lookup: CDR1 GTSNPN, CDR2 SVGIG (reference sequence). V dropped 3 bases and J dropped 4; count of bases not matched to a gene: 6.

This clone was picked up one time. The chain is built from TRBV27 and TRBJ2-5; possibly TRBD1 for D (5 bases). The germline V and J ends were trimmed by 0 bases and 5 bases, with 16 bases remaining between them. Germline values: CDR1 MNHEY, CDR2 SMNVEV (reference sequence). This CDR3 spans 16 amino acids. For the CDR3, the DNA is TGTGCCAGCAGTTTATCCCTACCTCAGGGTGGGGAGACCCAGTACTTC. This translates into CASSLSLPQGGETQYF.

This clone occurred once. The chain recombines TRBV5-1 with TRBJ2-1, with a tentative D call TRBD1 (6 bases). V lost 0 bases to trimming and J lost 3 bases, with 10 bases between them. The length of the CDR3 is 15 residues. CDR1 and CDR2 (germline): SGHRS, YFSETQ. CDR3 amino acids: CASSLDVGGYNEQFF. CDR3 bases: TGCGCCAGCAGCTTGGACGTAGGGGGCTACAATGAGCAGTTCTTC.

V gene TRBV7-2 combines with J gene TRBJ1-2; TRBD1 matches at 10 bases. Germline-derived CDR1 and CDR2 are SGHTA and FQGNSA. V lost 0 bases, J lost 4 bases, and 2 bases stayed unmatched. There are 15 residues in the CDR3. CDR3 sequence (DNA): TGTGCCAGCAGCTTAGCGGGACAGGGGTCCTATGGCTACACCTTC. Encoded protein: CASSLAGQGSYGYTF.

The chain has TRBV4-1 and TRBJ2-5, with D possibly TRBD2 on 5 matching bases. V was trimmed by 4 bases and J by 1 base, leaving 16 bases between them. Germline V gene data show CDR1 as MGHRA and CDR2 as YSYEKL. The CDR3 consists of 16 residues. CDR3 bases: TGCGCCAGCAGCCTCATACGGGGTTTTGGCCAAGAGACCCAGTACTTC. Protein product: CASSLIRGFGQETQYF.

This chain connects TRBV28 to TRBJ2-7; 8 bases agree with TRBD1. This CDR3 is 14 amino acids long. V gave up 4 bases and J gave up 5 bases; unmatched junction bases: 7. Germline V CDR1 and CDR2: MDHEN, SYDVKM. In DNA, the CDR3 is TGTGCCAGCAGTTCCTGGGACAGGTCCAACGAGCAGTACTTC. This sequence encodes CASSSWDRSNEQYF.

The rearrangement links TRBV4-1 to TRBJ1-6, with D maybe TRBD1 (5 bases). The CDR3 has 17 residues. Looked up from germline, CDR1 is MGHRA and CDR2 is YSYEKL. Trimming took off 4 bases at V and 2 bases at J, with 15 bases between the two ends. The CDR3 is CASSPRGGETYNSPLHF. The DNA of the CDR3 is TGCGCCAGCAGCCCGAGAGGAGGGGAAACCTATAATTCACCCCTCCACTTT.